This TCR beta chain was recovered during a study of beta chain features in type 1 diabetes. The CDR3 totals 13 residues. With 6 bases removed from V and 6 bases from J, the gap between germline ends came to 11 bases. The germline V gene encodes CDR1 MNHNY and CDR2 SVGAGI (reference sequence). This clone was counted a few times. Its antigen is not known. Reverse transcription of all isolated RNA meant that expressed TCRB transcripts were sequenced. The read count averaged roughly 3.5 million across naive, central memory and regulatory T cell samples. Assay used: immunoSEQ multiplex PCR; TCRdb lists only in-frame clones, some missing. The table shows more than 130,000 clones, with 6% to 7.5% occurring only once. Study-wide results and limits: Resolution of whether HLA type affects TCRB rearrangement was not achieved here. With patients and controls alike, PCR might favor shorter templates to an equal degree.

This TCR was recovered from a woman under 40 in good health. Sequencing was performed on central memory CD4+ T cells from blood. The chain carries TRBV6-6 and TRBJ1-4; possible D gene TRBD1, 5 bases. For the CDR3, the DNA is TGTGCCAGCAGGCGCGGGACGGATGAAAAACTGTTTTTT. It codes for CASRRGTDEKLFF.